Following are 31 T cell receptor beta chains from one sample sequenced in a study of shared clonotypes between healthy human individuals (dated by TCRdb to between 2020 and 2021). The library relied on the immunoSEQ multiplex PCR assay. TCRdb stores this immuneACCESS table with in-frame sequences only. Part of the clones is absent; in the studies checked, under half of the shortfall reflects unresolved V genes, and no reason is known for the rest. Within this sample are approximately 2.5 million clones, with roughly 93% of them counted one time only. The leading ten clones occupy about 0.39% of the sample. The material sequenced was naive CD4+ T cells from PBMCs. The sample's cell subset or site label, decoded: CD45RA+ positively selected. These TCRs come from a man younger than 30 in good health. Some clones in this sample may be carry-over from other donors' samples.

A word on this clone: No conserved phenylalanine or tryptophan is present at the end of the CDR3, so a read error is the likely explanation. The chain has TRBV6-1 and TRBJ2-7, with D tentatively TRBD1 (5 bases). The CDR3 is made up of 15 amino acids. The germline V gene has CDR1 MNHNS and CDR2 SASEGT. With 2 bases removed from V and 2 bases from J, the gap between germline ends came to 13 bases. The CDR3 bases are TGTGCCAGCAGTGAAAGTCCAGGGTCGCCCTACGAGCAGTACTCC. Residues: CASSESPGSPYEQYS.

V usage is TRBV7-2 and J usage is TRBJ2-5; D unclear. Trimming stripped 5 bases from V and 5 bases from J, with 18 bases between. CDR3 length: 15 amino acids. Germline loops: CDR1 SGHTA, CDR2 FQGNSA. CDR3 DNA sequence: TGTGCCAGCAGCCGGGCCCCCACTGGTCCCGAGACCCAGTACTTC. This gives the protein CASSRAPTGPETQYF.

The chain has TRBV5-1 and TRBJ2-1; TRBD2 matches 7 bases. This CDR3 is 16 amino acids long. Germline loops: CDR1 SGHRS, CDR2 YFSETQ. Trimming cost V 4 bases and J 4 bases; bases outside gene matches: 11. Here the CDR3 reads CASSRSSGNSYNEQFF. CDR3 coding DNA: TGCGCCAGCAGCCGCTCCAGCGGGAATTCGTACAATGAGCAGTTCTTC.

The chain recombines TRBV29-1 with TRBJ2-5, with D unresolved. The better agreement between TRBJ2-7 and the DNA end casts doubt on the J call. Germline V gene lookup returns CDR1 SQVTM and CDR2 ANQGSEA. The CDR3 contains 12 residues. The CDR3 loop reads CSVARSPYEQYF. CDR3 nucleotide sequence: TGCAGCGTTGCCAGGAGCCCCTACGAGCAGTACTTC.

This chain uses TRBV7-9 with TRBJ2-1, with 7 bases that match TRBD1. CDR1 is SEHNR, CDR2 FQNEAQ, per germline (reference sequence). After removal of 1 base from V and 7 bases from J, the junction contained 7 bases not matched to a gene. This CDR3 comprises 15 residues. CDR3 sequence: CASSLGDRASNEQFF. The DNA of the CDR3 is TGTGCCAGCAGCTTAGGGGACAGAGCTTCTAATGAGCAGTTCTTC. Based on the CDR3 plus reference TRBV7-9 and TRBJ2-1, the full variable domain is DTGVSQNPRHKITKRGQNVTFRCDPISEHNRLYWYRQTLGQGPEFLTYFQNEAQLEKSRLLSDRFSAERPKGSFSTLEIQRTEQGDSAMYLCASSLGDRASNEQFFGPGTRLTVL.

This chain connects TRBV30 to TRBJ2-3; 9 nucleotides agree with TRBD1. The CDR3 runs to 15 residues. V gave up 5 bases and J gave up 6 bases; unmatched junction bases: 12. Germline V gives CDR1 GTSNPN, CDR2 SVGIG (reference sequence). The chain's CDR3 is CAWGAGTGWMDTQYF. The CDR3 bases are TGTGCCTGGGGTGCAGGGACAGGGTGGATGGATACGCAGTATTTT.

About this clone itself: Other DNA sequences in the same sample also yield this CDR3. The chain is built from TRBV6-6 and TRBJ1-2; perhaps TRBD1 as D (5 bases). Per the germline V gene, CDR1 is MNHNY and CDR2 is SVGAGI (reference sequence). The CDR3 consists of 14 residues. Trimming took 2 bases from V and 2 from J, leaving 9 bases between them. In nucleotides, the CDR3 is TGTGCCAGCAGTTACAGTAGGGGAAACTATGGCTACACCTTC. Residues: CASSYSRGNYGYTF.

The rearrangement uses TRBV7-8 and TRBJ2-2; D ambiguous. V lost 5 bases to trimming and J lost 1 base, with 11 bases between them. Germline V gene sequence: CDR1 SGHVS, CDR2 FQNEAQ. The CDR3 sequence is 15 residues long. For the CDR3, the DNA is TGTGCCAGCAGCCCCCAGCGAATGAACACCGGGGAGCTGTTTTTT. Translated, it gives CASSPQRMNTGELFF. The variable domain in full, completed from reference TRBV7-8 and TRBJ2-2, reads GAGVSQSPRYKVAKRGQDVALRCDPISGHVSLFWYQQALGQGPEFLTYFQNEAQLDKSGLPSDRFFAERPEGSVSTLKIQRTQQEDSAVYLCASSPQRMNTGELFFGEGSRLTVL.

The chain combines TRBV5-6 with TRBJ2-7; possibly TRBD1 or TRBD2 for D (5 bases each). The CDR3 loop spans 16 amino acids. Per germline, CDR1 SGHDT and CDR2 YYEEEE. V was shortened by 5 bases and J by 5 bases, with 23 bases between the two germline ends. CDR3 nucleotides: TGTGCCAGCAGTTTTTTGGATGGGGACCACAACCACGAGCAGTACTTC. This encodes CASSFLDGDHNHEQYF.

Comment on this clone: This same CDR3 is encoded by further DNA sequences in the sample. The rearrangement joins TRBV19 to TRBJ1-3; no firm D call. This CDR3 region has 15 residues. The V and J ends lost 2 bases and 0 bases respectively, with 8 bases between them. Looked up from germline, CDR1 is LNHDA and CDR2 is SQIVND (reference sequence). The CDR3 coding sequence is TGTGCCAGTAGTATATCGGGCAGCTCTGGAAACACCATATATTTT. Amino acid sequence: CASSISGSSGNTIYF.

The rearrangement links TRBV19 to TRBJ2-7, with 9 bases fitting TRBD2. CDR3 length: 15 residues. V was clipped by 9 bases and J by 3 bases; unmatched bases: 12. Germline CDR1 LNHDA, CDR2 SQIVND (reference sequence). For the CDR3, the DNA is TGTGCCAGCCAACTCGGGGCTAGCGGGATCTACGAGCAGTACTTC. It specifies CASQLGASGIYEQYF.

Concerning this clone: The same CDR3 is also encoded by other DNA sequences in this sample. The chain is built from TRBV2 and TRBJ2-1, with 10 bases lining up with TRBD1. Germline-derived CDR1 and CDR2 are SNHLY and FYNNEI. The V gene end was trimmed by 6 bases and the J gene end by 8 bases; junction bases not matched to a gene: 4. The CDR3 is 13 residues long. The CDR3 nucleotides are TGTGCCAGCAGGGACAGGGGGTACGATGAGCAGTTCTTC. Encoded protein: CASRDRGYDEQFF.

As concerns this clone: At one end, the junction sequence differs from germline, possibly due to a read error. The chain has TRBV9 and TRBJ2-1; D is unresolved. The CDR3 sequence is 15 residues long. The germline V gene encodes CDR1 SGDLS and CDR2 YYNGEE. The CDR3, as DNA: TGTGCCAGCAGCGTGTCGTCGGGCTCCCACAATGAGCAGTTCTTC. This encodes CASSVSSGSHNEQFF.

The chain has TRBV7-2 and TRBJ1-2; maybe TRBD1 (5 bases). Trimming removed 4 bases at V and 2 bases at J, with 23 bases between. This CDR3 region has 18 residues. Germline lookup yields CDR1 SGHTA and CDR2 FQGNSA. DNA of the CDR3: TGTGCCAGCAGCTCTACCTCCCCGGGACCGAGACTAAACTATGGCTACACCTTC. Translation: CASSSTSPGPRLNYGYTF.

This rearrangement joins TRBV5-1 to TRBJ1-4; D remains ambiguous. The CDR3 has 16 residues. CDR1 is SGHRS, CDR2 YFSETQ, per germline. V dropped 0 bases and J dropped 3 bases, with 12 bases sitting between them. The CDR3: CASSLEGSLANEKLFF. DNA of the CDR3: TGCGCCAGCAGCTTGGAGGGTTCTCTCGCTAATGAAAAACTGTTTTTT.

This chain connects TRBV30 to TRBJ2-7; 11 bases line up with TRBD1. This CDR3 has 13 amino acids. Germline assignment: CDR1 GTSNPN and CDR2 SVGIG (reference sequence). After removal of 3 bases from V and 7 bases from J, the junction contained 5 bases not matched to a gene. This chain's CDR3 is CAWSPDRGREQYF. In nucleotides, the CDR3 is TGTGCCTGGAGCCCGGACAGGGGGCGGGAGCAGTACTTC.

As to this clone: Different DNA sequences within this sample yield the same CDR3. The chain has TRBV5-1 and TRBJ2-5; 7 nucleotides agree with TRBD2. The CDR3 runs to 14 residues. V lost 0 bases, J lost 5 bases, and 4 bases stayed unmatched. CDR1 and CDR2 (germline): SGHRS, YFSETQ. The CDR3, as DNA: TGCGCCAGCAGCTTGGGCGGGAGCGGGGAGACCCAGTACTTC. It specifies CASSLGGSGETQYF.

The chain recombines TRBV4-2 with TRBJ2-7; D gene uncertain. Germline V gives CDR1 LGHNA, CDR2 YNFKEQ. CDR3 length: 16 amino acids. V lost 1 base, J lost 0 bases, and 13 bases lay in between. The CDR3 DNA follows: TGTGCCAGCAGCCAAGCCGGTGGGATTAGCTCCTACGAGCAGTACTTC. It is translated as CASSQAGGISSYEQYF.

This clone was picked up one time. The V and J genes are TRBV11-2 and TRBJ2-7; 16 bases are a match to TRBD2. This CDR3 region has 16 residues. Germline V lookup: CDR1 SGHAT, CDR2 FQNNGV. Trimming took 4 bases from V and 7 from J; bases not matched to a gene: 7. In nucleotides, the CDR3 is TGTGCCAGCAGCTCTGTCCCGGGACTAGCGGGAGGGGAGCAGTACTTC. It is translated as CASSSVPGLAGGEQYF.

The genes are TRBV5-6 and TRBJ1-2; unclear D gene. Per the germline V gene, CDR1 is SGHDT and CDR2 is YYEEEE. Trimming pared 1 base from V and 8 bases from J, leaving 9 bases between. This CDR3 is built from 12 residues. CDR3 coding DNA: TGTGCCAGCAGCTTGCGCCAGGCGGGCTACACCTTC. The encoded protein is CASSLRQAGYTF.

The rearrangement uses TRBV14 and TRBJ2-2; 7 bases map to TRBD2. Germline V gene lookup returns CDR1 SGHDN and CDR2 FVKESK. The CDR3 has 16 residues. V lost 0 bases and J lost 6; bases outside the gene matches: 7. The CDR3, as DNA: TGTGCCAGCAGCCAAGATCGGCGGGGAGGGGCCGGGGAGCTGTTTTTT. Translating it yields CASSQDRRGGAGELFF.

The gene calls are TRBV9 and TRBJ2-7; D uncertain. CDR1 is SGDLS and CDR2 is YYNGEE in the germline V gene. The length of the CDR3 is 14 residues. Trimming left V 3 bases short and J 2 bases short, with 12 bases between. The CDR3 here is CASSGLDPAYEQYF. The DNA for the CDR3 is TGTGCCAGCAGCGGACTGGACCCCGCCTACGAGCAGTACTTC.

The CDR3 nucleotides read TGTGCCAGCAGCTCTTGGACTAGCGGGGGGACGGATACGCAGTATTTT. Translating it yields CASSSWTSGGTDTQYF. The rearrangement links TRBV9 to TRBJ2-3, with TRBD2 matching over 14 bases. The CDR3 sequence is 16 residues long. With 4 bases clipped from V and 6 bases from J, the junction kept 7 bases outside the gene matches. The germline CDR1 and CDR2 sequences are SGDLS and YYNGEE.

The chain joins TRBV6-5 to TRBJ2-7, with 10 positions matching TRBD1. This CDR3 spans 14 amino acids. The germline gives CDR1 MNHEY, CDR2 SVGAGI. After removal of 4 bases from V and 3 bases from J, the junction contained 3 bases not matched to a gene. The CDR3 DNA reads TGTGCCAGCAGTTGGGACAGGGGCTTCTACGAGCAGTACTTC. It yields the protein CASSWDRGFYEQYF.

The chain has TRBV6-5 and TRBJ1-1; the D gene is possibly TRBD1 (5 bases). The length of the CDR3 is 13 residues. Germline V gene sequence: CDR1 MNHEY, CDR2 SVGAGI. The V end was cut by 8 bases, the J end by 3 bases, with 13 bases between. The CDR3 nucleotides are TGTGCCAGCCTGAGGGGCTCGGACACTGAAGCTTTCTTT. It specifies CASLRGSDTEAFF.

V usage is TRBV6-6 and J usage is TRBJ1-1, with 7 bases that match TRBD1. V gave up 5 bases and J gave up 2 bases; unmatched junction bases: 8. This CDR3 comprises 15 residues. Germline CDR1 reads MNHNY; CDR2 reads SVGAGI (reference sequence). The CDR3 reads CASSKTGTANTEAFF. The CDR3 nucleotides are TGTGCCAGCAGTAAAACCGGGACAGCTAACACTGAAGCTTTCTTT.

The J gene is TRBJ2-5, the V gene TRBV27, with 8 bases that match TRBD1. Trimming cost V 0 bases and J 2 bases; bases outside gene matches: 5. CDR1 is MNHEY and CDR2 is SMNVEV in the germline V gene (reference sequence). The CDR3 runs to 16 residues. CDR3 in DNA: TGTGCCAGCAGTTTATCCCTGGACAGGGCACAAGAGACCCAGTACTTC. Encoded protein: CASSLSLDRAQETQYF.

The chain carries TRBV5-5 and TRBJ2-1, with a possible D match to TRBD2 (6 bases). The CDR3 consists of 16 residues. V lost 4 bases and J 5 bases, leaving 19 bases between the germline ends. Per germline, CDR1 SGHKS and CDR2 YYEKEE (reference sequence). CDR3: CASSQIPGLQNNEQFF. In DNA, the CDR3 is TGTGCCAGCAGCCAAATCCCGGGACTCCAAAACAATGAGCAGTTCTTC.

This clone has just a few counts. The chain carries TRBV20-1 and TRBJ1-5; tentatively, D is TRBD1 (5 bases). Trimming cost V 6 bases and J 9 bases, with 9 bases left between them. Per the germline V gene, CDR1 is DFQATT and CDR2 is SNEGSKA (reference sequence). This CDR3 region has 10 residues. Written as DNA, the CDR3 is TGCAGTGCCGGGGGTGCGCCCCAGCATTTT. Translating it yields CSAGGAPQHF.

The rearrangement joins TRBV7-8 to TRBJ1-1, with TRBD1 as a possible D gene (5 bases). The ends were cut back, 3 bases at V and 0 bases at J, with 11 bases in the middle. Germline loops: CDR1 SGHVS, CDR2 FQNEAQ. CDR3 length: 15 amino acids. CDR3 sequence reads: CASSFRVHMNTEAFF. In DNA form, the CDR3 reads TGTGCCAGCAGCTTCAGGGTTCACATGAACACTGAAGCTTTCTTT.

This chain links TRBV7-9 with TRBJ1-1; D unclear. Trimming removed 0 bases from V and 5 bases from J, with 10 bases in between. From germline, CDR1 is SEHNR and CDR2 FQNEAQ (reference sequence). This CDR3 comprises 14 residues. This chain's CDR3 is CASSLAGGQTEAFF. Here the CDR3 DNA reads TGTGCCAGCAGCTTAGCGGGAGGGCAAACTGAAGCTTTCTTT.